The rows below give T cell receptor beta chains drawn from one sample of a study of cytomegalovirus exposure and HLA in healthy donors. Data came from immunoSEQ multiplex PCR; TCRdb stores just in-frame clones and leaves some out. The table includes 150,000 to 200,000 clones, roughly 77% detected once. The specimen sequenced was PBMCs. Receptor source: a woman younger than 45 in good health and CMV-seronegative. CDR3s include the opening cysteine and the closing phenylalanine or tryptophan. The D gene is left open where the match is weak. Clone size, where shown, is once, few, many, or a class for clones that have expanded.

clone_size | d_call | j_call | v_call | cdr3_nt | cdr3_aa
. | . | TRBJ2-1 | TRBV5-1 | TGCGCCAGCAGCCGAGAAACGGACAATGAGCAGTTCTTC | CASSRETDNEQFF
. | . | TRBJ1-4 | TRBV6-6 | TGTGCCAGCAGTGACGGAGCAACTAATGAAAAACTGTTTTTT | CASSDGATNEKLFF
. | . | TRBJ1-1 | TRBV4-3 | TGCGCCAGCAGCTTTCGTCCAGGAGGGCCCACTGAAGCTTTCTTT | CASSFRPGGPTEAFF
once | . | TRBJ1-4 | TRBV6-5 | TGTGCCAGCAGTTACTCCGGGGCAACTAATGAAAAACTGTTTTTT | CASSYSGATNEKLFF
. | . | TRBJ2-5 | TRBV7-2 | TGTGCCAGCAGCTTACGTCAGGGGCCGTTGGCCCAGTACTTC | CASSLRQGPLAQYF
. | TRBD1 | TRBJ1-1 | TRBV5-1 | TGCGCCAGCAGCTTTAACCGGGACAGGGGGCGGAACCACGGGGCTTTCTTT | CASSFNRDRGRNHGAFF
. | . | TRBJ2-5 | TRBV6-6 | TGTGCCAGCAGTAACATACAAGAGACCCAGTACTTC | CASSNIQETQYF
once | . | TRBJ1-2 | TRBV6-6 | TGTGCCAGCAGTTCCACCAACAGCTATGGCTACACCTTC | CASSSTNSYGYTF
. | . | TRBJ1-2 | TRBV6-5 | TGTGCCAGCACCCTCGGGACTCTTCACACCTTC | CASTLGTLHTF
. | . | TRBJ1-1 | TRBV5-1 | TGCGCCAGCAGCTCGAGGCAATTGAACACTGAAGCTTTCTTT | CASSSRQLNTEAFF
. | . | TRBJ2-7 | TRBV2 | TGTGCCAGCAGACAAACCGAATCCTACGAGCAGTACTTC | CASRQTESYEQYF
. | . | TRBJ2-7 | TRBV7-3 | TGTGCCAGCAGCTTAAAAGGAGCCCACGAGCAGTACTTC | CASSLKGAHEQYF
. | . | TRBJ1-4 | TRBV7-2 | TGTGCCAGCAGCTTAGCGTTTGGGACAGAAAAACTGTTTTTT | CASSLAFGTEKLFF
. | . | TRBJ1-1 | TRBV6-1 | TGTGCCAGCAGCCGGGAAGCTTTCTTT | CASSREAFF
. | . | TRBJ1-1 | TRBV7-7 | TGTGCTAGCAGCTTCAGGGTAGGCACTGAAGCTTTCTTT | CASSFRVGTEAFF
. | . | TRBJ2-2 | TRBV6-1 | TGTGCCAGCATTCGAAAACTATTCACCGGGGAGCTGTTTTTT | CASIRKLFTGELFF
. | TRBD1 | TRBJ1-6 | TRBV18 | TGTGCCAGCTCACCACCGTGGGACAGGGCGCGTTATAATTCACCCCTCCACTTT | CASSPPWDRARYNSPLHF
. | . | TRBJ1-3 | TRBV9 | TGTGCCAGCAGCCCAGAGCCGGGGGGCTCTGGAAACACCATATATTTT | CASSPEPGGSGNTIYF
. | TRBD1 | TRBJ1-2 | TRBV29-1 | TGCAGCGTCCCGGGACAGGGATTTTATGGCTACACCTTC | CSVPGQGFYGYTF
. | TRBD2 | TRBJ2-2 | TRBV19 | TGTGCCAGTAAGGGGCTAGCGGGGGGCCAAACCGGGGAGCTGTTTTTT | CASKGLAGGQTGELFF
. | . | TRBJ1-1 | TRBV19 | TGTGCCAGTAGTATAGCCCACGGGATGAGAAACACTGAAGCTTTCTTT | CASSIAHGMRNTEAFF
. | . | TRBJ2-5 | TRBV30 | TGTGCCTGGAGTGTACAGGGAGTGGGGCTTGAGACCCAGTACTTC | CAWSVQGVGLETQYF
. | TRBD1 | TRBJ1-4 | TRBV6-5 | TGTGCCAGCAGTTACTCGCTGTCAGGGGGCCTTGAAAAACTGTTTTTT | CASSYSLSGGLEKLFF
. | TRBD2 | TRBJ2-3 | TRBV4-2 | TGTGCCAGCAGCCAAGAGGGGACTAGCGGGGGGGTAAAAACGCAGTATTTT | CASSQEGTSGGVKTQYF
. | TRBD1 | TRBJ1-1 | TRBV18 | TGTGCCAGCTCAGACAGGGGGATGGGAGCTTTCTTT | CASSDRGMGAFF
. | . | TRBJ2-7 | TRBV5-1 | TGCGCCAGCAGCTTGGGGGACTTCTCCTACGAGCAGTACTTC | CASSLGDFSYEQYF
. | . | TRBJ1-2 | TRBV10-3 | TGTGCCATCAGTGAGGTGGGAGGGATCGATGGCTACACCTTC | CAISEVGGIDGYTF
. | . | TRBJ2-1 | TRBV7-3 | TGTGCCAGCAGCCAAAATTCAAACAATGAGCAGTTCTTC | CASSQNSNNEQFF
. | TRBD2 | TRBJ2-2 | TRBV7-6 | TGTGCCAGCAGCCAGACTAGCGGGGGGAGCACCGGGGAGCTGTTTTTT | CASSQTSGGSTGELFF
. | TRBD2 | TRBJ2-5 | TRBV5-1 | TGCGCCAGCTCTCTTTACGGGGGGGTCGGGGAGACCCAGTACTTC | CASSLYGGVGETQYF
. | TRBD1 | TRBJ1-1 | TRBV6-5 | TGTGCCAGCAGTCTAACAGACAGGGTTTACACTGAAGCTTTCTTT | CASSLTDRVYTEAFF